The clone carrying this T cell receptor beta chain occurred a few times. The antigen is undetermined. The sample originates from a study of T cell repertoires in cytomegalovirus infection. After removal of 5 bases from V and 3 bases from J, the junction contained 13 bases not matched to a gene. CDR1 is LNHNV and CDR2 is YYDKDF in the germline V gene (reference sequence). The CDR3 is 17 amino acids. Each CDR3 protein gets one entry after TCRdb re-called the reads with MiXCR. The sample holds a few hundred thousand distinct CDR3 sequences, roughly 46% seen once. Sequenced material: cultured PBMCs, taken from culture after CMV antigen stimulation. The TCR was taken from a human donor in good health (CMV status not recorded). Some clones in this sample may be carry-over from other donors' samples. The V and J genes are TRBV15 and TRBJ1-5; TRBD1 matches at 7 bases. CDR3 in amino acids: CATSPGGGGTDNQPQHF. The CDR3, as DNA: TGTGCCACCAGCCCTGGGGGCGGAGGGACAGACAATCAGCCCCAGCATTTT.